These 20 T cell receptor beta chains originate from one sample sequenced in a study of radiation and T cells in renal cell carcinoma. Time point here: blood 4 weeks post-SBRT, at nephrectomy. The treatment was: 15 Gy SBRT to primary tumor, nephrectomy 4 weeks later. Data came from immunoSEQ multiplex PCR; TCRdb stores just in-frame clones and leaves some out. In the table there are 75,000 to 95,000 clones, around four fifths of which are singletons. The input for sequencing was blood, taken from a patient whose treatment included radiotherapy and nephrectomy. The source of these receptors is a man aged 50-60 years with renal cell carcinoma.

This clone was found once. The chain carries TRBV11-2 and TRBJ2-1; 10 bases match TRBD2. The CDR3 sequence is 16 residues long. V lost 5 bases to trimming and J lost 3 bases; unmatched junction nucleotides: 7. Germline CDR1 is SGHAT and CDR2 is FQNNGV. The CDR3 loop reads CASSESSGSVYNEQFF. The CDR3 DNA reads as TGTGCCAGCAGCGAGTCTAGCGGGAGCGTCTACAATGAGCAGTTCTTC. Full variable domain (outside the CDR3, taken from reference TRBV11-2 and TRBJ2-1): EAGVAQSPRYKIIEKRQSVAFWCNPISGHATLYWYQQILGQGPKLLIQFQNNGVVDDSQLPKDRFSAERLKGVDSTLKIQPAKLEDSAVYLCASSESSGSVYNEQFFGPGTRLTVL.

This clone was counted a single time. This chain joins TRBV27 and TRBJ1-5; 11 bases are a match to TRBD1. Germline assignment: CDR1 MNHEY and CDR2 SMNVEV (reference sequence). There are 18 residues in the CDR3. With V trimmed by 2 bases and J by 5 bases, 11 bases remained unmatched. For the CDR3, the DNA is TGTGCCAGCAGTTTAGCCCATTCGCCGGGACAGGGGGATCAGCCCCAGCATTTT. Translated, it gives CASSLAHSPGQGDQPQHF.

The V gene is TRBV30, the J gene TRBJ1-1, with D perhaps TRBD1 (6 bases). The CDR3 covers 15 residues. Germline CDR1 is GTSNPN and CDR2 is SVGIG (reference sequence). V was cut by 3 bases and J by 0 bases, with 14 bases left in between. The CDR3 protein is CAWRTGRVMNTEAFF. The CDR3 bases are TGTGCCTGGAGAACAGGGCGAGTGATGAACACTGAAGCTTTCTTT.

V gene TRBV10-3 combines with J gene TRBJ2-1, with D possibly matching TRBD1 (6 bases). V gave up 3 bases and J gave up 2 bases, with 14 bases separating them. Germline assignment: CDR1 ENHRY and CDR2 SYGVKD. The CDR3 is made up of 16 amino acids. DNA of the CDR3: TGTGCCATCAGTGATGATGGGGCAGGGGCCTACAATGAGCAGTTCTTC. Translation: CAISDDGAGAYNEQFF.

The chain recombines TRBV5-1 with TRBJ2-5; possible D gene TRBD1, 6 bases. Between the trimmed V and J ends, which lost 4 bases and 0 bases, there was a span of 13 bases. The CDR3 has 15 residues. Per germline, CDR1 SGHRS and CDR2 YFSETQ. The CDR3 region is CASSRPRGNQETQYF. The CDR3 region has the DNA TGCGCCAGCAGCCGCCCCAGGGGTAACCAAGAGACCCAGTACTTC.

The chain uses TRBV28 and TRBJ2-7, with 9 bases aligning to TRBD1. Germline V gene sequence: CDR1 MDHEN, CDR2 SYDVKM. The CDR3 is made up of 15 amino acids. V lost 5 bases to trimming and J lost 3 bases; unmatched junction nucleotides: 8. The CDR3 reads CASSRPGTGSYEQYF. Here the CDR3 DNA reads TGTGCCAGCAGTCGTCCCGGGACAGGGAGCTACGAGCAGTACTTC.

This rearrangement joins TRBV5-5 to TRBJ2-5; D may be TRBD1 (5 bases). The CDR3 runs 14 residues. V lost 4 bases and J lost 4, with 14 bases in between. The V gene's germline CDR1 is SGHKS and CDR2 YYEKEE (reference sequence). The CDR3 coding sequence is TGTGCCAGCAGCGGGGATCAGGGTGGAGAGACCCAGTACTTC. Encoded protein: CASSGDQGGETQYF.

The chain has TRBV30 and TRBJ1-2; TRBD1 might be the D (5 bases). Trimming left V 1 base short and J 8 bases short, with 14 bases between. The germline CDR1 and CDR2 sequences are GTSNPN and SVGIG (reference sequence). The CDR3 has 13 residues. The CDR3 loop is CAWSDVGGFGYTF. CDR3 nucleotide sequence: TGTGCCTGGAGTGATGTTGGGGGGTTCGGCTACACCTTC.

This chain joins TRBV5-4 and TRBJ1-4; possibly TRBD1 for D (5 bases). The CDR3 is 15 amino acids. Germline CDR1 is SGHNT and CDR2 is YYREEE (reference sequence). The germline V and J ends were trimmed by 0 bases and 6 bases, with 12 bases remaining between them. CDR3 sequence: CASSLGGSLDEKLFF. The CDR3 nucleotides read TGTGCCAGCAGCTTGGGGGGGAGTCTCGATGAAAAACTGTTTTTT.

As to this clone: An end of the junction does not agree with germline; a read error may underlie this. The chain employs TRBV5-6 and TRBJ2-7; D may be TRBD1 (7 bases). This CDR3 is built from 14 residues. The germline gives CDR1 SGHDT, CDR2 YYEEEE. The CDR3 protein is CASSLPGGNVDLHF. CDR3 sequence (DNA): TGTGCCAGCAGCTTGCCAGGGGGGAACGTCGACCTTCACTTC.

The chain couples TRBV10-3 to TRBJ2-5, with TRBD2 identical over 7 bases. Germline V gene sequence: CDR1 ENHRY, CDR2 SYGVKD. CDR3 length: 15 amino acids. After removal of 0 bases from V and 5 bases from J, the junction contained 6 bases not matched to a gene. The DNA of the CDR3 is TGTGCCATCAGTGAGTCCAACCCGGGAGGTGAGACCCAGTACTTC. It is translated as CAISESNPGGETQYF.

This chain uses TRBV19 with TRBJ2-1; TRBD1 is a possible D gene (5 bases). With 5 bases removed from V and 6 bases from J, the gap between germline ends came to 17 bases. In germline, CDR1 is LNHDA, CDR2 SQIVND (reference sequence). This CDR3 has 15 amino acids. The CDR3 region has the DNA TGTGCCAGTAGTGCCCAGGGAATCATGGCCAATGAGCAGTTCTTC. The encoded protein is CASSAQGIMANEQFF. Variable domain in full (rest from reference TRBV19 and TRBJ2-1): DGGITQSPKYLFRKEGQNVTLSCEQNLNHDAMYWYRQDPGQGLRLIYYSQIVNDFQKGDIAEGYSVSREKKESFPLTVTSAQKNPTAFYLCASSAQGIMANEQFFGPGTRLTVL.

DNA for the CDR3: TGTGCCTGGAGGGCTTGGGGGACTAGCTACAATGAGCAGTTCTTC. This sequence encodes CAWRAWGTSYNEQFF. The chain carries TRBV30 and TRBJ2-1; TRBD2 agrees at 8 bases. This CDR3 contains 15 residues. Germline V gene data show CDR1 as GTSNPN and CDR2 as SVGIG (reference sequence). With 3 bases clipped from V and 3 bases from J, the junction kept 7 bases outside the gene matches.

The CDR3 spells CASSNLGQPQHF. The DNA of the CDR3 is TGTGCCAGCAGCAATCTAGGTCAGCCCCAGCATTTT. The chain is built from TRBV21-1 and TRBJ1-5. TRBV21-1 is given as a pseudogene. The CDR3 runs 12 residues.

This chain joins TRBV27 and TRBJ1-3; D is undetermined. The CDR3 consists of 15 residues. V lost 3 bases to trimming and J lost 9 bases, with 18 bases between them. CDR1 and CDR2 from the germline V gene are MNHEY and SMNVEV (reference sequence). CDR3 in amino acids: CASSFPRAVEGTIYF. The CDR3 DNA reads as TGTGCCAGCAGTTTTCCGAGGGCAGTTGAGGGCACCATATATTTT.

This clone was seen a single time. This sequence joins TRBV18 and TRBJ2-7; no reliable D call. The CDR3 runs to 12 residues. V was pared by 2 bases and J by 2 bases, with 4 bases between. Germline V gene sequence: CDR1 KGHSH, CDR2 LQKENI. This chain's CDR3 is CASSPRAYEQYF. The DNA of the CDR3 is TGTGCCAGCTCACCAAGGGCCTACGAGCAGTACTTC.

This chain joins TRBV5-8 and TRBJ1-2; D is unclear. The V end was cut by 0 bases, the J end by 8 bases, with 8 bases between. CDR1 is SGHTS and CDR2 is YDEGEE in the germline V gene. This CDR3 comprises 12 residues. CDR3 sequence (DNA): TGTGCCAGCAGCTTGGTCGGGAGGGGCTACACCTTC. Protein product: CASSLVGRGYTF.

This clone was counted a single time. V usage is TRBV27 and J usage is TRBJ2-7; 13 bases match TRBD2. The junction had 8 bases not matched to a gene; V was cut back by 5 bases and J by 13 bases. The CDR3 is 13 amino acids. Germline assignment: CDR1 MNHEY and CDR2 SMNVEV (reference sequence). The CDR3, as DNA: TGTGCCAGCAGTGGACTAGCGGGAGCATTGACTTACTTC. Amino acids: CASSGLAGALTYF.

The chain combines TRBV4-2 with TRBJ1-6; unclear D gene. The V end lost 0 bases, the J end lost 2 bases, and 8 bases lay between the germline ends. This CDR3 comprises 16 residues. Per the germline V gene, CDR1 is LGHNA and CDR2 is YNFKEQ. Here the CDR3 reads CASSQDPGPYNSPLHF. CDR3 DNA sequence: TGTGCCAGCAGCCAAGACCCCGGGCCCTATAATTCACCCCTCCACTTT.

The chain recombines TRBV30 with TRBJ2-1, with 10 bases aligning to TRBD2. J was trimmed by 2 bases and V by 5 bases; bases with no gene match: 6. CDR1 is GTSNPN and CDR2 is SVGIG in the germline V gene (reference sequence). The CDR3 is 15 amino acids. This CDR3 reads CAWEEREGPYNEQFF. The CDR3, as DNA: TGTGCCTGGGAGGAGCGGGAGGGGCCCTACAATGAGCAGTTCTTC.